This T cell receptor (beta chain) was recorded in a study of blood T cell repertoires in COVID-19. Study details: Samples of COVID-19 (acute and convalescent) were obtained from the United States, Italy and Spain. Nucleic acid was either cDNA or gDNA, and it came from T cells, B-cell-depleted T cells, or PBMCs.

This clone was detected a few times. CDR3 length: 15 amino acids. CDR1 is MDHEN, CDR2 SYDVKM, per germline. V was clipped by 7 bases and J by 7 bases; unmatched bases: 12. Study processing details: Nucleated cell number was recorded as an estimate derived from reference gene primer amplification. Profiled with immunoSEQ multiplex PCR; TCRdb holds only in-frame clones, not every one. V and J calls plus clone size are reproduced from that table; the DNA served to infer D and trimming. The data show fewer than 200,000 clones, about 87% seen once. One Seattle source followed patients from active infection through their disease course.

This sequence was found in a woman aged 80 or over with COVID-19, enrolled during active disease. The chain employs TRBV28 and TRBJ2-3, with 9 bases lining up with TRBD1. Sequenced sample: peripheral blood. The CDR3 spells CASTLRGTGMHTQYF. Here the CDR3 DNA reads TGTGCCAGCACCCTTAGGGGGACAGGGATGCATACGCAGTATTTT.